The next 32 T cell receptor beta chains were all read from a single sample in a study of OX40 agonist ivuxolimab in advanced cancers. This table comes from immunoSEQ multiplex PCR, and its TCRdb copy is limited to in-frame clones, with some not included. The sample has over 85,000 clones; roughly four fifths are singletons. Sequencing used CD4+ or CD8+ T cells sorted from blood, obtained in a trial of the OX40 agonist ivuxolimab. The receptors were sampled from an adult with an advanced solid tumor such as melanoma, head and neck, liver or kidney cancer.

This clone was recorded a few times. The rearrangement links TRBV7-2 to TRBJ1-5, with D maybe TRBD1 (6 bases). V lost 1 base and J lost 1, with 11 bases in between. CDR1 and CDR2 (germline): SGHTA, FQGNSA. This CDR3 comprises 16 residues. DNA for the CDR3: TGTGCCAGCAGCTTAGTGGGAGGGGGGAGCAATCAGCCCCAGCATTTT. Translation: CASSLVGGGSNQPQHF. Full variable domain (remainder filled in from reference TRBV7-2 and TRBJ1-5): GAGVSQSPSNKVTEKGKDVELRCDPISGHTALYWYRQSLGQGLEFLIYFQGNSAPDKSGLPSDRFSAERTGGSVSTLTIQRTQQEDSAVYLCASSLVGGGSNQPQHFGDGTRLSIL.

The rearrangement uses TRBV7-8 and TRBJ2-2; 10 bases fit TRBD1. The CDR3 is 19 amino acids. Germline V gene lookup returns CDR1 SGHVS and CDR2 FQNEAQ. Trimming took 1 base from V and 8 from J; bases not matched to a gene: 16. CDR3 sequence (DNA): TGTGCCAGCAGCTTAGAGCGATGGGGACAGGGGCCTCCGGGAGGGGAGCTGTTTTTT. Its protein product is CASSLERWGQGPPGGELFF.

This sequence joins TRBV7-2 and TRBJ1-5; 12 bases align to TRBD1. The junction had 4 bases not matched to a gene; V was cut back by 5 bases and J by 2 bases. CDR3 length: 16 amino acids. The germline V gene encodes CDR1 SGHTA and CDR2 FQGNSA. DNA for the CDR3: TGTGCCAGCAGCCCCTGGGACAGGGGGCGCAATCAGCCCCAGCATTTT. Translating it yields CASSPWDRGRNQPQHF.

CDR3 DNA: TGTGCCACCAGCAGAGACGACAGGGGTAGGCTCCTAACCAAAAACATTCAGTACTTC. It encodes CATSRDDRGRLLTKNIQYF. The chain has TRBV15 and TRBJ2-4; 8 positions match TRBD1. Germline V gene sequence: CDR1 LNHNV, CDR2 YYDKDF (reference sequence). This CDR3 contains 19 residues. Germline trimming cut 0 bases from V and 2 bases from J; bases unmatched to any gene: 12.

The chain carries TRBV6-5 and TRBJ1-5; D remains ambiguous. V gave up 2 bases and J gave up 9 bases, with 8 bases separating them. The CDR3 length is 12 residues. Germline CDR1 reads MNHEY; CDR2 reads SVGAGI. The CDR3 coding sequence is TGTGCCAGCAGTTACGCAGAACGGCCCCAGCATTTT. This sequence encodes CASSYAERPQHF.

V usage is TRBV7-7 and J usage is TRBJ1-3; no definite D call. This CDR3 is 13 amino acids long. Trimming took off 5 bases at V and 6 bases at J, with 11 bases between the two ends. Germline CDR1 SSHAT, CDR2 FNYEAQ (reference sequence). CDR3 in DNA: TGTGCCAGCAGCCCTGGCCCACAAAACACCATATATTTT. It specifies CASSPGPQNTIYF.

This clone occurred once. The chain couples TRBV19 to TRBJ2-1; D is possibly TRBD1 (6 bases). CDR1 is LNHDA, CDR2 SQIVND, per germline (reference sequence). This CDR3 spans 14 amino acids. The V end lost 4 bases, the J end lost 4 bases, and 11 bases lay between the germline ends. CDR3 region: CASSRRTVYNEQFF. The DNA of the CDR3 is TGTGCCAGTAGTAGGAGGACAGTATACAATGAGCAGTTCTTC. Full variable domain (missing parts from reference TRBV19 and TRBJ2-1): DGGITQSPKYLFRKEGQNVTLSCEQNLNHDAMYWYRQDPGQGLRLIYYSQIVNDFQKGDIAEGYSVSREKKESFPLTVTSAQKNPTAFYLCASSRRTVYNEQFFGPGTRLTVL.

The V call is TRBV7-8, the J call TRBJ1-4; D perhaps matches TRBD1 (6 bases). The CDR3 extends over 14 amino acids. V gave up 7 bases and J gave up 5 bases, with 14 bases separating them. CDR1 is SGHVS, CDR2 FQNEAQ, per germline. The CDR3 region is CASTPGTKNEKLFF. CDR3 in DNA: TGTGCCAGCACCCCCGGGACAAAGAATGAAAAACTGTTTTTT. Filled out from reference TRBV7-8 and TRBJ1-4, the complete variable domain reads GAGVSQSPRYKVAKRGQDVALRCDPISGHVSLFWYQQALGQGPEFLTYFQNEAQLDKSGLPSDRFFAERPEGSVSTLKIQRTQQEDSAVYLCASTPGTKNEKLFFGSGTQLSVL.

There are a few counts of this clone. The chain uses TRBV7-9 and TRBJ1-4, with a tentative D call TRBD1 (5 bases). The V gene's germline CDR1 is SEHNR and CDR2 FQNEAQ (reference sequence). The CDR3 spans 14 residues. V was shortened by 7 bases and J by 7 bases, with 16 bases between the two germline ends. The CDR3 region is CASTLLGTAEKLFF. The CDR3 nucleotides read TGTGCCAGCACTCTCCTGGGGACGGCTGAAAAACTGTTTTTT.

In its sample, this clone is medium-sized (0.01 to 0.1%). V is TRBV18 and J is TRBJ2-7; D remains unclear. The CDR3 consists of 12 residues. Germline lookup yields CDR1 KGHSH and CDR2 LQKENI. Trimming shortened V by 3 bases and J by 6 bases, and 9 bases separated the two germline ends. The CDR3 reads CASSPERSEQYF. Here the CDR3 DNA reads TGTGCCAGCTCACCTGAGAGGAGCGAGCAGTACTTC. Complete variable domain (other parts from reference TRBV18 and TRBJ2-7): NAGVMQNPRHLVRRRGQEARLRCSPMKGHSHVYWYRQLPEEGLKFMVYLQKENIIDESGMPKERFSAEFPKEGPSILRIQQVVRGDSAAYFCASSPERSEQYFGPGTRLTVT.

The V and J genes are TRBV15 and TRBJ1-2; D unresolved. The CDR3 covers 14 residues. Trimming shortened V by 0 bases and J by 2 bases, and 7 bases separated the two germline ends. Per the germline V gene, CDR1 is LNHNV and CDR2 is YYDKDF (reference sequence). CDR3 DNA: TGTGCCACCAGCAGAGATCTGGCAAACTATGGCTACACCTTC. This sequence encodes CATSRDLANYGYTF.

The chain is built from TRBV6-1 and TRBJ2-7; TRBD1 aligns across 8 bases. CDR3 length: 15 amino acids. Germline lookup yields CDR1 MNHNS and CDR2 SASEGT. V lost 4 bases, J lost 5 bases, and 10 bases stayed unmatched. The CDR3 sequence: CASSARQGQNNEQYF. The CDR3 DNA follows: TGTGCCAGCAGTGCCCGACAGGGGCAAAACAACGAGCAGTACTTC.

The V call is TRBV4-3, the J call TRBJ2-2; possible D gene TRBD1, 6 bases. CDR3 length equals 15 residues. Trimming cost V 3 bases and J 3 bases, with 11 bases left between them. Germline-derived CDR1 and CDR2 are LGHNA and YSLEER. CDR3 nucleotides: TGCGCCAGCAGCCATTCGAAGGGGGACACCGGGGAGCTGTTTTTT. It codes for CASSHSKGDTGELFF.

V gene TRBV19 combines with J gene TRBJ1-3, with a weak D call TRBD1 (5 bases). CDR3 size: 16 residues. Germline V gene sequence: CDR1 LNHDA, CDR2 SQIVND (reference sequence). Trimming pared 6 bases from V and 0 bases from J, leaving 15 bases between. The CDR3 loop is CASSMGQANSGNTIYF. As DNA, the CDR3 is TGTGCCAGTAGCATGGGGCAGGCGAACTCTGGAAACACCATATATTTT. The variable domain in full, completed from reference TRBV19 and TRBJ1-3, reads DGGITQSPKYLFRKEGQNVTLSCEQNLNHDAMYWYRQDPGQGLRLIYYSQIVNDFQKGDIAEGYSVSREKKESFPLTVTSAQKNPTAFYLCASSMGQANSGNTIYFGEGSWLTVV.

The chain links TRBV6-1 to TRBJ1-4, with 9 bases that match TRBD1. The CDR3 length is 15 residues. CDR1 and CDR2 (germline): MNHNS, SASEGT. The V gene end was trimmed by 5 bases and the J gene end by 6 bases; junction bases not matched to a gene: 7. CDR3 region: CASSPGTGWDEKLFF. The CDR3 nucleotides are TGTGCCAGCAGTCCAGGGACAGGGTGGGATGAAAAACTGTTTTTT.

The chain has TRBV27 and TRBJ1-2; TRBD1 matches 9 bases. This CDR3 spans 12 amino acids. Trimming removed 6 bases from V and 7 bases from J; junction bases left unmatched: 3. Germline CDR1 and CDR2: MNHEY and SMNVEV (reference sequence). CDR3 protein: CASREDRGGYTF. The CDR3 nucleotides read TGTGCCAGCAGGGAGGACAGGGGTGGCTACACCTTC.

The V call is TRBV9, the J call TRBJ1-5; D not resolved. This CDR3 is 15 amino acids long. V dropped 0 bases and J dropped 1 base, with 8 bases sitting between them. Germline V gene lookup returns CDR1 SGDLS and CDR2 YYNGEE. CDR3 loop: CASSVGVASNQPQHF. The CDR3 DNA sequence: TGTGCCAGCAGCGTAGGGGTGGCGAGCAATCAGCCCCAGCATTTT.

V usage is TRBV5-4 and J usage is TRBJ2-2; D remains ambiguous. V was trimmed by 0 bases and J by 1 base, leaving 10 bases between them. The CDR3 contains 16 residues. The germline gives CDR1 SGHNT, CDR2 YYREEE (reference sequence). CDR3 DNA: TGTGCCAGCAGCTTGGGGGCAGCACTGAACACCGGGGAGCTGTTTTTT. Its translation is CASSLGAALNTGELFF.

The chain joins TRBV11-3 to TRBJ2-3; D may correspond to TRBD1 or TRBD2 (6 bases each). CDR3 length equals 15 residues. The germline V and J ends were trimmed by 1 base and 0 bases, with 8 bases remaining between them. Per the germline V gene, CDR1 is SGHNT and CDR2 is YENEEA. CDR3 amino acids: CASSLGGASTDTQYF. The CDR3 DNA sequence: TGTGCCAGCAGCTTAGGGGGGGCTAGCACAGATACGCAGTATTTT.

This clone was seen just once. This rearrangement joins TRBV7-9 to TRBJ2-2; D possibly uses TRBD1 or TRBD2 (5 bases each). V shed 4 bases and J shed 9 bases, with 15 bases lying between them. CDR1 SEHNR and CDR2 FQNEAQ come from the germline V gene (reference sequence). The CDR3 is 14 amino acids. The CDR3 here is CASSSGTLGRELFF. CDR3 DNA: TGTGCCAGCAGCTCGGGGACCCTCGGCCGGGAGCTGTTTTTT.

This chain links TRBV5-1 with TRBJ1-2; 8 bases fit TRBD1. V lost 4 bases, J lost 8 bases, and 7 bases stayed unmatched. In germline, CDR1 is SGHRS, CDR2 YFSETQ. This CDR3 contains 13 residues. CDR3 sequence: CASSPGGAEGYTF. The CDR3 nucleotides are TGCGCCAGCAGCCCAGGGGGCGCGGAGGGCTACACCTTC.

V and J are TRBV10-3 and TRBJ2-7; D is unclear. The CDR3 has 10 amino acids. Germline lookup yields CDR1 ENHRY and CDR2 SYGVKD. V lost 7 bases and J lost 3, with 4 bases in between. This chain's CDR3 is CAINDYEQYF. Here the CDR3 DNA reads TGTGCCATCAACGACTACGAGCAGTACTTC.

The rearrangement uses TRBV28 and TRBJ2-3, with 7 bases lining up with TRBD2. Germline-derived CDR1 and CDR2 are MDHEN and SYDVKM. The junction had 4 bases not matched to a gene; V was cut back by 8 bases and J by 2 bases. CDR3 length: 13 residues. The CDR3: CASGEGLTDTQYF. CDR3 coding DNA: TGTGCCAGCGGGGAGGGCCTCACAGATACGCAGTATTTT.

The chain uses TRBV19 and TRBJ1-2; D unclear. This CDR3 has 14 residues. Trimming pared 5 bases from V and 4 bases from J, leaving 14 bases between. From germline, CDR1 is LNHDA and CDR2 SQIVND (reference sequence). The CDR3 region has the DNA TGTGCCAGTAGTCCGACGGGGTCTGTCTATGGCTACACCTTC. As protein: CASSPTGSVYGYTF.

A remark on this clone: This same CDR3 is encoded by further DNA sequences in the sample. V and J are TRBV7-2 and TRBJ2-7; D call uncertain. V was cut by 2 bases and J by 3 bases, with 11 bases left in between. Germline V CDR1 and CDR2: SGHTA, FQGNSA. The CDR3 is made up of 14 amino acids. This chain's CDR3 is CASSLSKGSYEQYF. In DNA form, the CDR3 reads TGTGCCAGCAGCTTAAGTAAGGGAAGCTACGAGCAGTACTTC.

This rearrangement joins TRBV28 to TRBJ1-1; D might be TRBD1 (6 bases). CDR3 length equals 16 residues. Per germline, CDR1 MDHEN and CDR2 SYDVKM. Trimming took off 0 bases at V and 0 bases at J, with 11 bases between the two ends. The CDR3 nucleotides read TGTGCCAGCAGTTTATGGGGGGCCACCCTGAACACTGAAGCTTTCTTT. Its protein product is CASSLWGATLNTEAFF.

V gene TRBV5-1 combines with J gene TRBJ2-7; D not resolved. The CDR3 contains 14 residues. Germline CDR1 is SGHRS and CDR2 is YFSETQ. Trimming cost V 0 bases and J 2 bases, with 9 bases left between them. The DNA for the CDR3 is TGCGCCAGCAGCTTGGCAGCTAACACCTACGAGCAGTACTTC. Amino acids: CASSLAANTYEQYF.

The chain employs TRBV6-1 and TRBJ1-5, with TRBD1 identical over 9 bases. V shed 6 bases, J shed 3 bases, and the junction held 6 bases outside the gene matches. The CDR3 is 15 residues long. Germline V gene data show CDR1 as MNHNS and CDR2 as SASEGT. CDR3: CASSDYRGLNQPQHF. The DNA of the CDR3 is TGTGCCAGCAGCGATTACAGGGGGCTCAATCAGCCCCAGCATTTT.

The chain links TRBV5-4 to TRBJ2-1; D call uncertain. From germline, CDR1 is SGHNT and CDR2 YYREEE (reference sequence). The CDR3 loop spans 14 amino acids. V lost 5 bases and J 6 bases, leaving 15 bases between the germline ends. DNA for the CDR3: TGTGCCAGCAGTAAGTCTTTCGGTACCAATGAGCAGTTCTTC. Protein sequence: CASSKSFGTNEQFF.

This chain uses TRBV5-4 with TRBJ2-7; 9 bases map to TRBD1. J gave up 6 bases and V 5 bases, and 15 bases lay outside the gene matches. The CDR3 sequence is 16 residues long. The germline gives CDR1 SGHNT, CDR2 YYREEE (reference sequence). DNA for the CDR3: TGTGCCAGCAGAATGGGTGAACCAGGGACAGGGCCCGAGCAGTACTTC. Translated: CASRMGEPGTGPEQYF.

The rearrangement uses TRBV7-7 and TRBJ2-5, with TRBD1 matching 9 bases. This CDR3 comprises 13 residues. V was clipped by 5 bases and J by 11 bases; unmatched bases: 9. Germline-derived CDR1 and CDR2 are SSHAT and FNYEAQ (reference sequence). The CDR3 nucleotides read TGTGCCAGCAGCACCACCCATGGACAGGGGCAGTACTTC. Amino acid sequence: CASSTTHGQGQYF. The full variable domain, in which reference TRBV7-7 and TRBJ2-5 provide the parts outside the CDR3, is GAGVSQSPRYKVTKRGQDVTLRCDPISSHATLYWYQQALGQGPEFLTYFNYEAQPDKSGLPSDRFSAERPEGSISTLTIQRTEQRDSAMYRCASSTTHGQGQYFGPGTRLLVL.

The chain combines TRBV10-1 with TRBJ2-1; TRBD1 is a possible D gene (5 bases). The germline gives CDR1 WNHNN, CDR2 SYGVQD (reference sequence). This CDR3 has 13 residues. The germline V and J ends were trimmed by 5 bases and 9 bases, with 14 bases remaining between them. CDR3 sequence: CASSQGRLSEQFF. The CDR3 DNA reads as TGCGCCAGCAGTCAGGGTAGGTTAAGTGAGCAGTTCTTC.